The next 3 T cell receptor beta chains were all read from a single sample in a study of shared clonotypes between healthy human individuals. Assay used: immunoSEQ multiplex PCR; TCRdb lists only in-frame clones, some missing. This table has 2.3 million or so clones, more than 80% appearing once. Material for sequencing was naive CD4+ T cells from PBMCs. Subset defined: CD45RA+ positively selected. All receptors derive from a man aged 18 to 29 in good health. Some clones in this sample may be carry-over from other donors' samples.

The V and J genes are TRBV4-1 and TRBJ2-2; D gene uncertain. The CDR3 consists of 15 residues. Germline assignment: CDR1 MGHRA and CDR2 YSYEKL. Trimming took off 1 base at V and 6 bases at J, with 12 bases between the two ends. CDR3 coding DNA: TGCGCCAGCAGCCAAGGCCCTCGAGGCCCCGGGGAGCTGTTTTTT. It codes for CASSQGPRGPGELFF.

The CDR3 reads CASSAGLAGGMDTQYF. In DNA form, the CDR3 reads TGTGCCAGCAGCGCAGGACTAGCGGGAGGGATGGATACGCAGTATTTT. This rearrangement joins TRBV5-4 to TRBJ2-3; 15 nucleotides agree with TRBD2. V lost 4 bases and J lost 6; bases outside the gene matches: 6. There are 16 residues in the CDR3. Germline V gene sequence: CDR1 SGHNT, CDR2 YYREEE (reference sequence).

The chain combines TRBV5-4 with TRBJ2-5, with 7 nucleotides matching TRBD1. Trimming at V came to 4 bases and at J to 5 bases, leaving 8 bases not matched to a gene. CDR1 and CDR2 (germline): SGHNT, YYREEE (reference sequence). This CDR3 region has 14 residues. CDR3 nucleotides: TGTGCCAGCAGCCCCGACAGGGTTGTTGAGACCCAGTACTTC. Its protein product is CASSPDRVVETQYF. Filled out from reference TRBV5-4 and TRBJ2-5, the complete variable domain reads ETGVTQSPTHLIKTRGQQVTLRCSSQSGHNTVSWYQQALGQGPQFIFQYYREEENGRGNFPPRFSGLQFPNYSSELNVNALELDDSALYLCASSPDRVVETQYFGPGTRLLVL.